What follows are 14 T cell receptor beta chains derived from one specimen sequenced in a study of control samples from healthy donors and cancer patients (dated by TCRdb to the early 2020s). Library preparation used the immunoSEQ multiplex PCR assay. TCRdb took this table from immuneACCESS and kept in-frame rearrangements with V and J called. Such tables lack part of the clones; where checked against another copy, unresolved V genes explain under half of the gap, and the rest is unexplained. In this sample the table shows 170,000 or so clones, around 93% of which occur a single time. In total, the top ten clones hold about 1.5% of the sample. The specimen sequenced was blood. The source is a man aged 18 to 29 in good health.

The genes are TRBV11-2 and TRBJ2-3; D is ambiguous. The CDR3 covers 13 residues. Trimming pared 1 base from V and 0 bases from J, leaving 2 bases between. Germline CDR1 and CDR2: SGHAT and FQNNGV. The CDR3 nucleotides read TGTGCCAGCAGCTTAGGTAGCACAGATACGCAGTATTTT. Translated, it gives CASSLGSTDTQYF.

Only one count was recorded for this clone. CDR3 protein: CATSDSGTGVSNEQFF. DNA of the CDR3: TGTGCCACCAGTGATTCCGGGACAGGGGTTTCGAATGAGCAGTTCTTC. The chain links TRBV24-1 to TRBJ2-1; 10 nucleotides match TRBD1. The CDR3 covers 16 residues. V was clipped by 2 bases and J by 7 bases; unmatched bases: 7. Germline CDR1 is KGHDR and CDR2 is SFDVKD.

V gene TRBV9 combines with J gene TRBJ2-1, with D perhaps being TRBD1 or TRBD2 (5 bases each). V was clipped by 2 bases and J by 9 bases, with 18 bases between them. Germline CDR1 reads SGDLS; CDR2 reads YYNGEE. This CDR3 contains 15 residues. This chain's CDR3 is CASSVNRGPQGEQFF. CDR3 sequence (DNA): TGTGCCAGCAGCGTTAATAGGGGACCCCAGGGTGAGCAGTTCTTC.

This clone was recorded only once. The chain couples TRBV25-1 to TRBJ1-4; D perhaps matches TRBD1 (5 bases). The CDR3 totals 15 residues. V shed 2 bases and J shed 8 bases, with 15 bases lying between them. Germline lookup yields CDR1 MGHDK and CDR2 SYGVNS. Here the CDR3 reads CASSEPGKGGEKLFF. Written as DNA, the CDR3 is TGTGCCAGCAGTGAACCAGGGAAGGGAGGGGAAAAACTGTTTTTT.

The V and J genes are TRBV28 and TRBJ2-2; 12 bases map to TRBD2. Germline CDR1 is MDHEN and CDR2 is SYDVKM. This CDR3 region has 15 residues. V was clipped by 6 bases and J by 6 bases; unmatched bases: 5. The CDR3 is CASSSSGGAAGELFF. CDR3 nucleotide sequence: TGTGCCAGCAGCTCTAGCGGGGGGGCGGCCGGGGAGCTGTTTTTT.

The chain is built from TRBV6-5 and TRBJ2-7, with 7 nucleotides matching TRBD1. Germline V gene data show CDR1 as MNHEY and CDR2 as SVGAGI. The CDR3 extends over 16 amino acids. With 4 bases clipped from V and 3 bases from J, the junction kept 12 bases outside the gene matches. The CDR3 loop reads CASSSPAQGQNYEQYF. The CDR3 coding sequence is TGTGCCAGCAGTTCCCCAGCACAGGGGCAGAACTACGAGCAGTACTTC.

This chain joins TRBV7-3 and TRBJ2-2, with a tentative D call TRBD1 (5 bases). CDR3 size: 17 residues. Germline V gene sequence: CDR1 SGHTA, CDR2 FQGTGA. With 2 bases removed from V and 0 bases from J, the gap between germline ends came to 13 bases. CDR3 nucleotides: TGTGCCAGCAGCTTAGGCAAGGGGCCCACGAACACCGGGGAGCTGTTTTTT. It yields the protein CASSLGKGPTNTGELFF.

This chain joins TRBV10-1 and TRBJ2-7; unclear D gene. Trimming cost V 4 bases and J 9 bases, with 10 bases left between them. The CDR3 is 11 amino acids. Germline V gene data show CDR1 as WNHNN and CDR2 as SYGVQD (reference sequence). The CDR3 spells CASSAADGQYF. CDR3 nucleotides: TGCGCCAGCAGTGCGGCCGACGGGCAGTACTTC.

J is TRBJ2-7 and V is TRBV2, with D possibly matching TRBD2 (6 bases). The germline V gene has CDR1 SNHLY and CDR2 FYNNEI. This CDR3 is 12 amino acids long. V lost 10 bases to trimming and J lost 3 bases, with 13 bases between them. The CDR3 is CATQPGLYEQYF. For the CDR3, the DNA is TGTGCCACCCAACCGGGACTCTACGAGCAGTACTTC.

The V call is TRBV6-5, the J call TRBJ2-7; possibly TRBD1 or TRBD2 for D (5 bases each). The CDR3 has 13 residues. Trimming stripped 8 bases from V and 6 bases from J, with 17 bases between. CDR1 is MNHEY, CDR2 SVGAGI, per germline. CDR3 DNA: TGTGCCAGCGCGGGCAGGGACGACTCCGAGCAGTACTTC. This codes for CASAGRDDSEQYF.

The V call is TRBV18, the J call TRBJ1-2, with 8 bases that match TRBD1. The CDR3 is 17 residues long. V lost 2 bases and J lost 4; bases outside the gene matches: 12. CDR1 is KGHSH and CDR2 is LQKENI in the germline V gene. CDR3 loop: CASSPSGTGVHLYGYTF. The CDR3 coding sequence is TGTGCCAGCTCACCATCCGGGACAGGCGTACACCTCTATGGCTACACCTTC.

The chain joins TRBV10-2 to TRBJ1-1; a possible D gene is TRBD1 (5 bases). The germline gives CDR1 WSHSY, CDR2 SAAADI. This CDR3 has 13 residues. The ends were cut back, 5 bases at V and 6 bases at J, with 13 bases in the middle. DNA for the CDR3: TGCGCCAGCAGTCAGGGTGCTATCGCTGAAGCTTTCTTT. It specifies CASSQGAIAEAFF.

The rearrangement uses TRBV5-5 and TRBJ1-4; D gene ambiguous. Trimming pared 0 bases from V and 7 bases from J, leaving 10 bases between. This CDR3 contains 14 residues. The germline V gene has CDR1 SGHKS and CDR2 YYEKEE (reference sequence). The CDR3 coding sequence is TGTGCCAGCAGCTTGGTCGGGAGTAGTGAAAAACTGTTTTTT. It yields the protein CASSLVGSSEKLFF.

The rearrangement joins TRBV6-6 to TRBJ1-3; no reliable D call. The CDR3 has 15 residues. In germline, CDR1 is MNHNY, CDR2 SVGAGI (reference sequence). V was clipped by 1 base and J by 8 bases, with 15 bases between them. CDR3 DNA sequence: TGTGCCAGCAGTTACTGGGATCCCCCAGCGGACACCATATATTTT. It translates to CASSYWDPPADTIYF.